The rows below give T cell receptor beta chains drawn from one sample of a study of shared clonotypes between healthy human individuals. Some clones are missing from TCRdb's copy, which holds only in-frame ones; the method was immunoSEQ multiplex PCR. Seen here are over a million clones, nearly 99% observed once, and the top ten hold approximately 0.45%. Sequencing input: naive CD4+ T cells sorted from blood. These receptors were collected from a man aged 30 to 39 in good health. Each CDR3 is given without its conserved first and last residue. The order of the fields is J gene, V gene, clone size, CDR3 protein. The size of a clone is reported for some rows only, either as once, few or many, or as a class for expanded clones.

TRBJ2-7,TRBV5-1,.,ANPDRCGYEQY
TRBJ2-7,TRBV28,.,ASSKASGRAYEQY
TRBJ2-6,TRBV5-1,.,ASSERTVPGANVLT
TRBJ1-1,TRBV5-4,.,ASSLWGVGTEAF
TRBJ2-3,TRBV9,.,ASSVDPSGSVEDTQY
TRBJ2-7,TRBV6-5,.,ASSYGDSPRQY
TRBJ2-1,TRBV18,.,ASSPPGLAGARSEQF
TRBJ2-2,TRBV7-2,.,ASSTGTAYTGELF
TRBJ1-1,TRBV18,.,ASSPASVQNTEAF
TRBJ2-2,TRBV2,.,ASSPPGQGGTGELF
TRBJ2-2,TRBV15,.,ATSRPGTSSPLLNTGELF
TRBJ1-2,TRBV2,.,ASSEGASDYGYT
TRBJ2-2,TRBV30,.,AWSGANTGELF
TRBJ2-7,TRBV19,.,ASSNRREVRYEQY
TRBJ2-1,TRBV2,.,ASNQFRPGTRTSGFHNEQF
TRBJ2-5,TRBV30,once,AWRWKGIETQY
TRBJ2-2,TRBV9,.,ASSVGPAGVTGELF
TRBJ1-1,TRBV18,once,ASSPSSITEAF
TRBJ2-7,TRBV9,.,ASSVGPSYEQY
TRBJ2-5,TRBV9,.,ASSGPGPQETQY
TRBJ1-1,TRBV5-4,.,ASSSRTEGAF
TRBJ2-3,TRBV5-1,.,ASSVTGSTDTQY
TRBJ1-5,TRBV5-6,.,ASSLWQGFDQPQH
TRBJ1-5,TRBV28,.,ASLSLSNQPQH
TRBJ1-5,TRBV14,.,ASSQGEDQPQH
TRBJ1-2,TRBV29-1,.,SVKGGGYGYT
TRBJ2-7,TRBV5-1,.,ASSVTMGQGAYEQY